These 20 T cell receptor beta chains were sequenced from one sample in a study of CD8 T cells in ankylosing spondylitis. TCRdb passed the 5' RACE reads through MiXCR, listing each CDR3 protein once. The sample consists of roughly 230,000 distinct CDR3 sequences, roughly 8.2% of them appearing once. Sequencing input: blood, either unsorted or a sorted T cell fraction (not recorded which). Receptor source: a female donor with ankylosing spondylitis or in good health (not recorded which).

This clonotype was seen ten or more times. One junction end does not reproduce the germline sequence, and a read error may be involved. The rearrangement joins TRBV18 to TRBJ2-4; the D gene is possibly TRBD1 (6 bases). CDR1 KGHSH and CDR2 LQKENI come from the germline V gene. The CDR3 spans 15 residues. This CDR3 is CASSPRAGTGQGEDF. CDR3 DNA: TGTGCCAGCTCACCAAGGGCAGGGACGGGACAAGGAGAGGACTTC. Filled out from reference TRBV18 and TRBJ2-4, the complete variable domain reads NAGVMQNPRHLVRRRGQEARLRCSPMKGHSHVYWYRQLPEEGLKFMVYLQKENIIDESGMPKERFSAEFPKEGPSILRIQQVVRGDSAAYFCASSPRAGTGQGEDFGAGTRLSVL.

This clonotype has a count of ten or more. This sequence joins TRBV20-1 and TRBJ2-5; D perhaps matches TRBD2 (5 bases). CDR1 is DFQATT, CDR2 SNEGSKA, per germline (reference sequence). The CDR3 totals 12 residues. V lost 6 bases and J 6 bases, leaving 14 bases between the germline ends. The CDR3 DNA follows: TGCAGTGCATATCCGGGAAGCCAGACCCAGTACTTC. Its protein is CSAYPGSQTQYF.

This clonotype was seen at least ten times. The chain couples TRBV29-1 to TRBJ2-4; 8 bases are a match to TRBD2. Per germline, CDR1 SQVTM and CDR2 ANQGSEA. The CDR3 runs to 13 residues. V dropped 6 bases and J dropped 5; count of bases not matched to a gene: 6. CDR3 sequence reads: CSVDAGGENIQYF. The CDR3 DNA reads as TGCAGCGTGGATGCGGGGGGAGAAAACATTCAGTACTTC. Together with reference TRBV29-1 and TRBJ2-4, the CDR3 gives the full variable domain: SAVISQKPSRDICQRGTSLTIQCQVDSQVTMMFWYRQQPGQSLTLIATANQGSEATYESGFVIDKFPISRPNLTFSTLTVSNMSPEDSSIYLCSVDAGGENIQYFGAGTRLSVL.

In this sample, this clonotype turned up many times. This chain links TRBV6-2 or TRBV6-3 with TRBJ2-1; weak D call: TRBD1 (6 bases). The germline V and J ends were trimmed by 5 bases and 0 bases, with 14 bases remaining between them. The CDR3 has 16 amino acids. Germline values: CDR1 MNHEY, CDR2 SVGEGT. CDR3 DNA: TGTGCCAGCAGTGGAACAGGGCTTCGCTCCTACAATGAGCAGTTCTTC. It codes for CASSGTGLRSYNEQFF.

The V and J genes are TRBV28 and TRBJ2-2; D is possibly TRBD2 (6 bases). CDR3 size: 14 residues. Trimming removed 3 bases from V and 7 bases from J, with 12 bases in between. CDR1 and CDR2 (germline): MDHEN, SYDVKM. The CDR3 DNA reads TGTGCCAGCAGTTTCCCTGGACTAAGCGGGGAGCTGTTTTTT. Translated: CASSFPGLSGELFF.

This clonotype was recorded many times. The chain has TRBV5-1 and TRBJ2-1; 14 bases agree with TRBD2. This CDR3 is 16 amino acids long. Trimming took 2 bases from V and 7 from J; bases not matched to a gene: 5. Germline V gene lookup returns CDR1 SGHRS and CDR2 YFSETQ. The DNA for the CDR3 is TGCGCCAGCAGCTTTTCCAGACTAGCGGGAGGGAATGAGCAGTTCTTC. It is translated as CASSFSRLAGGNEQFF.

V gene TRBV10-3 combines with J gene TRBJ2-7; perhaps TRBD2 as D (7 bases). Trimming cost V 3 bases and J 4 bases, with 13 bases left between them. CDR1 ENHRY and CDR2 SYGVKD come from the germline V gene. This CDR3 is 14 amino acids long. This chain's CDR3 is CAISEGGGVYEQYF. The CDR3 DNA sequence: TGTGCCATCAGTGAAGGGGGGGGTGTGTACGAGCAGTACTTC.

This clonotype was counted ten times or more. The CDR3 is CSVERYRGQETQYF. DNA for the CDR3: TGCAGCGTTGAGAGGTACAGGGGCCAAGAGACCCAGTACTTC. The J gene is TRBJ2-5, the V gene TRBV29-1; 7 nucleotides match TRBD1. This CDR3 region has 14 residues. The germline V gene has CDR1 SQVTM and CDR2 ANQGSEA. V shed 3 bases and J 1 base; nucleotides not matched to a gene: 5.

There are a few counts of this clonotype. The J gene is TRBJ2-1, the V gene TRBV30, with 8 bases matching TRBD1. Looked up from germline, CDR1 is GTSNPN and CDR2 is SVGIG (reference sequence). This CDR3 region has 12 residues. V gave up 3 bases and J gave up 12 bases; unmatched junction bases: 7. CDR3 sequence (DNA): TGTGCCTGGAGGGGAGTTGGGACAGGGCAGTTCTTC. It yields the protein CAWRGVGTGQFF.

This clonotype occurred many times. The V call is TRBV12-3 or TRBV12-4, the J call TRBJ2-6, with a possible D match to TRBD1 (5 bases). This CDR3 has 18 residues. V was clipped by 4 bases and J by 2 bases, with 18 bases between them. In nucleotides, the CDR3 is TGTGCCAGCAGTTGGGGCGGTTTGGGCTTTACTGGGGCCAACGTCCTGACTTTC. This codes for CASSWGGLGFTGANVLTF.

In its sample, this clonotype was seen many times. This chain links TRBV5-1 with TRBJ2-5; 7 bases match TRBD2. CDR1 is SGHRS and CDR2 is YFSETQ in the germline V gene. After removal of 1 base from V and 2 bases from J, the junction contained 8 bases not matched to a gene. This CDR3 is built from 16 residues. The CDR3 loop reads CASSLRASGAQETQYF. Here the CDR3 DNA reads TGCGCCAGCAGCTTGAGGGCCAGCGGGGCGCAAGAGACCCAGTACTTC.

This clonotype was detected ten times or more. This chain joins TRBV25-1 and TRBJ2-3; tentatively, D is TRBD2 (6 bases). There are 13 residues in the CDR3. The ends were cut back, 3 bases at V and 4 bases at J, with 8 bases in the middle. CDR1 and CDR2 (germline): MGHDK, SYGVNS. CDR3 coding DNA: TGTGCCAGCAGTGACGGGGGTTCAGATACGCAGTATTTT. Translation gives CASSDGGSDTQYF.

This clonotype was seen many times. This chain uses TRBV20-1 with TRBJ2-1, with TRBD2 as a possible D gene (6 bases). Germline V gene sequence: CDR1 DFQATT, CDR2 SNEGSKA (reference sequence). The CDR3 has 20 residues. V was pared by 1 base and J by 3 bases, with 28 bases between. This CDR3 is CSARVQLGRDSETHYNEQFF. Here the CDR3 DNA reads TGCAGTGCTAGAGTTCAACTAGGCCGGGACTCCGAAACACACTACAATGAGCAGTTCTTC.

This clonotype occurred many times. This chain uses TRBV20-1 with TRBJ2-1, with a possible D match to TRBD2 (5 bases). V was shortened by 4 bases and J by 5 bases, with 9 bases between the two germline ends. This CDR3 region has 12 residues. The germline gives CDR1 DFQATT, CDR2 SNEGSKA (reference sequence). This CDR3 is CSATGLDNEQFF. CDR3 DNA sequence: TGCAGTGCTACCGGACTGGACAATGAGCAGTTCTTC.

This clonotype was observed a handful of times. V is TRBV7-2 and J is TRBJ2-7; 10 nucleotides match TRBD2. Germline-derived CDR1 and CDR2 are SGHTA and FQGNSA. The CDR3 extends over 14 amino acids. The V and J ends lost 7 bases and 2 bases, in that order; junction bases with no gene match: 5. CDR3 region: CASTLAGAPYEQYF. As DNA, the CDR3 is TGTGCCAGCACCCTAGCGGGAGCCCCCTACGAGCAGTACTTC.

This clonotype has a count of ten or more. The J gene is TRBJ2-7, the V gene TRBV28; maybe TRBD1 (6 bases). Germline V gene sequence: CDR1 MDHEN, CDR2 SYDVKM. Trimming left V 6 bases short and J 5 bases short, with 11 bases between. The CDR3 has 12 amino acids. The CDR3 loop reads CASSSGVHEQYF. The CDR3 DNA sequence: TGTGCCAGCAGCTCAGGGGTGCACGAGCAGTACTTC.

This clonotype was seen a few times. The V call is TRBV2, the J call TRBJ2-3; TRBD2 agrees at 13 bases. The V segment lost 7 bases and the J segment 5 bases; nucleotides outside the gene matches: 6. The CDR3 loop spans 15 amino acids. Germline lookup yields CDR1 SNHLY and CDR2 FYNNEI. The CDR3 nucleotides read TGTGCCAGCAACCGACTAGCGGGAGGAGGAGATACGCAGTATTTT. Protein product: CASNRLAGGGDTQYF.

At least ten counts were recorded for this clonotype. The V gene is TRBV30, the J gene TRBJ2-2; TRBD1 agrees at 9 bases. Losses at the gene ends were 0 bases for V and 6 bases for J; bases not matched to a gene: 5. Looked up from germline, CDR1 is GTSNPN and CDR2 is SVGIG (reference sequence). The CDR3 runs 15 residues. In nucleotides, the CDR3 is TGTGCCTGGAGTGTAACAGGGGGCGCCCCCGGGGAGCTGTTTTTT. Its translation: CAWSVTGGAPGELFF.

This clonotype was detected ten times or more. The chain is built from TRBV4-1 and TRBJ2-4; possible D gene TRBD2, 5 bases. V lost 2 bases and J lost 3, with 20 bases in between. The CDR3 contains 18 residues. Germline values: CDR1 MGHRA, CDR2 YSYEKL. CDR3 DNA: TGCGCCAGCAGCCAAAGCACCCGGGGAGCGCCCTTCAAAAACATTCAGTACTTC. Translating gives CASSQSTRGAPFKNIQYF.

In its sample, this clonotype was seen many times. CDR3 DNA: TGTGCCAGCAGCCCCGGGGGATCCGGGGAGCTGTTTTTT. Amino acid sequence: CASSPGGSGELFF. The chain has TRBV6-1 and TRBJ2-2, with D maybe TRBD2 (6 bases). The CDR3 extends over 13 amino acids. Germline V gene sequence: CDR1 MNHNS, CDR2 SASEGT. Deletions cut 6 bases from V and 6 bases from J, with 11 bases between.